Given below is one T cell receptor (beta chain) in context. As yet, its antigen is unknown. Read sequence stops 3 residues before the CDR3 end, and the germline J gene provides the missing end. Only in-frame clones appear in the TCRdb table, and some are missing; sequencing was by immunoSEQ multiplex PCR. The sample holds more than 15,000 clones. This specimen belongs to a study of T cells in women clearing cervical HPV infection. As for the study in general: Control women cleared a single incident HPV16 infection within 12 months. For cases, blood was sampled a median around 140 days after lesion detection, interquartile range 90 to 200 days. General study results and limits: Associations may precede or follow infection; HPV-specific or memory T cells were not isolated. Cases carried less TRBV6-7 than controls: roughly 0.11% versus 0.16%.

Germline V gives CDR1 SNHLY, CDR2 FYNNEI. V was cut by 6 bases and J by 4 bases, with 13 bases left in between. There are 14 residues in the CDR3. The sequencing sample was made of blood buffy coat. This receptor was obtained from a woman aged 18-69 years with a cervical HPV16 infection that either progressed to CIN3+ or cleared (not recorded which). V usage is TRBV2 and J usage is TRBJ1-3; a possible D gene is TRBD1 (6 bases). The DNA read from the CDR3 is TGTGCCAGCAGCTCGGGGGGGCCGGGAAACACC. It specifies CASSSGGPGNT. The full CDR3 protein reads CASSSGGPGNTIYF.